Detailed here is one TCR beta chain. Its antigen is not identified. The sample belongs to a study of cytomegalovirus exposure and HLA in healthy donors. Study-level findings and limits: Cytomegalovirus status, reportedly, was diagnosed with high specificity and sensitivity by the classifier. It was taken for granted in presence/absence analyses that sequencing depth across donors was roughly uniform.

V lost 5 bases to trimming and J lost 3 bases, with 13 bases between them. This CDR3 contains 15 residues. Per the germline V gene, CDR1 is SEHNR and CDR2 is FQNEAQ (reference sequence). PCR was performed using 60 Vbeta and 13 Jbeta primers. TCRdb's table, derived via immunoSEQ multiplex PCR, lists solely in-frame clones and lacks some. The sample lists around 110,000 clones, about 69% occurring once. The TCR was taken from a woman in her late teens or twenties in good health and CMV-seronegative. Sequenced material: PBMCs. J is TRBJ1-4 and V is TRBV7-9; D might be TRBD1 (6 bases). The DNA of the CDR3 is TGTGCCAGCAGCGTCGACAGGATGTCTAATGAAAAACTGTTTTTT. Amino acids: CASSVDRMSNEKLFF. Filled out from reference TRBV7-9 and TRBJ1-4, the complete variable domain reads DTGVSQNPRHKITKRGQNVTFRCDPISEHNRLYWYRQTLGQGPEFLTYFQNEAQLEKSRLLSDRFSAERPKGSFSTLEIQRTEQGDSAMYLCASSVDRMSNEKLFFGSGTQLSVL.